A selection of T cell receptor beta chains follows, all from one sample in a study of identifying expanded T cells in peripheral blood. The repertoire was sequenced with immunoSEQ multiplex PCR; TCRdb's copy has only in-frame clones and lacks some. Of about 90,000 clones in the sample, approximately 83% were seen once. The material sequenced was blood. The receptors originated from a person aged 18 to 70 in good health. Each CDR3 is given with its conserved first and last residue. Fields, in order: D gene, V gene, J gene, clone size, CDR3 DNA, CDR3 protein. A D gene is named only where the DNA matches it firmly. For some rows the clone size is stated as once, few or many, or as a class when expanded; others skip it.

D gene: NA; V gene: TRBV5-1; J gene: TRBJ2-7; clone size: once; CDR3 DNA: TGCGCCAGCAGCTACACTAACTACGAGCAGTACTTC; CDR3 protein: CASSYTNYEQYF
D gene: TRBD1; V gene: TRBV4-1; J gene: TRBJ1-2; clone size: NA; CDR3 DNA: TGCGCCAGCAGCCAATTTTTAATGGGTACTACGGGACAGGGGAGCAACACCTTC; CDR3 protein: CASSQFLMGTTGQGSNTF
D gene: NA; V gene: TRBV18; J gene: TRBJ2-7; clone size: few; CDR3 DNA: TGTGCCAGCTCACCACCCAGTTCAGAGGGCTCCTACGAGCAGTACTTC; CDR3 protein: CASSPPSSEGSYEQYF
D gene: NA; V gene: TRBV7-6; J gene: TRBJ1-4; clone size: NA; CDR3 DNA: TGTGCCAGCAGCTTGATCCAGAGTGCAACTAATGAAAAACTGTTTTTT; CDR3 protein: CASSLIQSATNEKLFF
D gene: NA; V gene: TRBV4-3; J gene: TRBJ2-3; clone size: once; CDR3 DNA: TGCGCCAGCAGCCCATATCCTGCGCAGCGGGGCACAGATACGCAGTATTTT; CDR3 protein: CASSPYPAQRGTDTQYF
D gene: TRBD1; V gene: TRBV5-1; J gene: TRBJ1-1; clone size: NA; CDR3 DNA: TGCGCCAGCAGCTCCGGCCTACAGGGGGAAGCTTTCTTT; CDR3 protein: CASSSGLQGEAFF
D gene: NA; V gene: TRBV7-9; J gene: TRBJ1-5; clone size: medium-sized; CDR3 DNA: TGTGCCAGCAGCTTAGAACGGAGCAATCAGCCCCAGCATTTT; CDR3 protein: CASSLERSNQPQHF
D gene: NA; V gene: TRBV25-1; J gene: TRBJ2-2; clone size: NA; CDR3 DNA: TGTGCCAGCAGTGAAGATGGCAGATACACCGGGGAGCTGTTTTTT; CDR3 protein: CASSEDGRYTGELFF
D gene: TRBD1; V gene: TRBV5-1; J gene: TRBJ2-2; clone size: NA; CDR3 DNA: TGCGCCAGCAGCTTGGACAGGGGCGCCGGGGAGCTGTTTTTT; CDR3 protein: CASSLDRGAGELFF
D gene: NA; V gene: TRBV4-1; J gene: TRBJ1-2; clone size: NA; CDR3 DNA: TGCGCCAGCAGCCAAGAAACCCTTCGGGCAGGACGGGGTTATGGCTACACCTTC; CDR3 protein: CASSQETLRAGRGYGYTF
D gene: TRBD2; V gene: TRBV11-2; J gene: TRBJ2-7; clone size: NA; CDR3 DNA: TGTGCCAGCAGCTTAGCCGGGGGGACTCCTTACGAGCAGTACTTC; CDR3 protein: CASSLAGGTPYEQYF
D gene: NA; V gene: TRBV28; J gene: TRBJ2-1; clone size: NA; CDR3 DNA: TGTGCCAGCAGCCTACTAGTGGGGGGCTATAATGAGCAGTTCTTC; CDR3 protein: CASSLLVGGYNEQFF
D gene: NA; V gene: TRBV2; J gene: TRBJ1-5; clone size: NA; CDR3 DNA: TGTGCCAGCAGTAAAAGGGGGGCCAACGCAGGCAATCAGCCCCAGCATTTT; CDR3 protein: CASSKRGANAGNQPQHF
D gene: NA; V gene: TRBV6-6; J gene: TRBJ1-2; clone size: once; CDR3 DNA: TGTGCCAGCAGTTACTCTACAGTATATGGCTACACCTTC; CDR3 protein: CASSYSTVYGYTF
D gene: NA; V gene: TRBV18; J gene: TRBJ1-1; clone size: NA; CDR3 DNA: TGTGCCAGCTCACCATCCCCCCGGGGTGAAGCTTTCTTT; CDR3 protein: CASSPSPRGEAFF
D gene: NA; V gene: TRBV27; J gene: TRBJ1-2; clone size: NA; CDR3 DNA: TGTGCCAGCAGTCCGACCCCCCTTGACTATGGCTACACCTTC; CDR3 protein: CASSPTPLDYGYTF
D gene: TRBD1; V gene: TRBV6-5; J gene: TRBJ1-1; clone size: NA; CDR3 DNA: TGTGCCAGCAGCACGGACAGGACCCGTGAAGCTTTCTTT; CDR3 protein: CASSTDRTREAFF
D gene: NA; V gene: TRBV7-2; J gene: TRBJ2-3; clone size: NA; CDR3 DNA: TGTGCCAGCAGCTTAGCGCGAGATACGCAGTATTTT; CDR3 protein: CASSLARDTQYF
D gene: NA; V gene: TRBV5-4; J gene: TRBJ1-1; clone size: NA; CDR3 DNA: TGTGCCAGCAGCTTGGCGGGGGGAATGAACACTGAAGCTTTCTTT; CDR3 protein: CASSLAGGMNTEAFF
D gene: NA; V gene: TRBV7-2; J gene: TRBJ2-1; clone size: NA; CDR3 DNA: TGTGCCAGCAGCTTAGGATTTTCGGGGACGTCCTACAATGAGCAGTTCTTC; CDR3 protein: CASSLGFSGTSYNEQFF
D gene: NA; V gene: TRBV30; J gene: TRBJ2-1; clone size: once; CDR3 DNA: TGTGCCTGGAGGTCTCCGGGACACAACCCATCGGGCTATGAGCAGTTCTTC; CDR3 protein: CAWRSPGHNPSGYEQFF
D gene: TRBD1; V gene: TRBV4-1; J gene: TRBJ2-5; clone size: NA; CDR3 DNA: TGCGCCAGCAGCCAAGGGGGACAGCCGTACCAAGAGACCCAGTACTTC; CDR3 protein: CASSQGGQPYQETQYF
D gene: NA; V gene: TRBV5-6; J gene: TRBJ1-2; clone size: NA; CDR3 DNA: TGTGCCAGCAGGGCAAGGAGGGGGGTTCACTATGGCTACACCTTC; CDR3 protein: CASRARRGVHYGYTF
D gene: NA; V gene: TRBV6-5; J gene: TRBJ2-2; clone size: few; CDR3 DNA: TGTGCCAGCAAAGGACTGCCGAACACCGGGGAGCTGTTTTTT; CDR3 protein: CASKGLPNTGELFF
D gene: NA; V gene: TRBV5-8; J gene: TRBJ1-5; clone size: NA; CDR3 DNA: TGTGCCAGCAGCCTGGAGGGGGGATGGCGCAATCAGCCCCAGCATTTT; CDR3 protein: CASSLEGGWRNQPQHF
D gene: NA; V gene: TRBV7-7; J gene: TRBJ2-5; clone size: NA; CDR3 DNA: TGTGCCAGCAGCTCTACTGGGACGGAGACCCAGTACTTC; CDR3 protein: CASSSTGTETQYF
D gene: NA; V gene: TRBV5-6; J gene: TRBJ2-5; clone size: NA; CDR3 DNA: TGTGCCAGCAGCTTAACAGGGATCCTACAAGAGACCCAGTACTTC; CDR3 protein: CASSLTGILQETQYF
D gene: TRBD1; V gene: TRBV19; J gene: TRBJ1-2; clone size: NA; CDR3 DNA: TGTGCCAGTAGTGCGGACAGGGATCCATATTATGGCTACACCTTC; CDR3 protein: CASSADRDPYYGYTF
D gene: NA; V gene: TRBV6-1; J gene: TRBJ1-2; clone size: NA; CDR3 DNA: TGTGCCAGCAGTATGCAGGAAAAAGGCTACACCTTC; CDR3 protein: CASSMQEKGYTF
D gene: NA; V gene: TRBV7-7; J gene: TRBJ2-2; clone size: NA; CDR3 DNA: TGTGCCAGCAGCCGTCTATCCGGGGAGCTGTTTTTT; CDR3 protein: CASSRLSGELFF
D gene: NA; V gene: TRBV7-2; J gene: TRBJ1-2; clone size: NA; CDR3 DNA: TGTGCCAGCAGCTCCTCGACCGGGGGGGGCTACACCTTC; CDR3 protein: CASSSSTGGGYTF
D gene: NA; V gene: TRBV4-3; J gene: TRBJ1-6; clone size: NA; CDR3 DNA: TGCGCCAGCAGCCAGACCGGGACCCCCGATTCACCCCTCCACTTT; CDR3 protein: CASSQTGTPDSPLHF
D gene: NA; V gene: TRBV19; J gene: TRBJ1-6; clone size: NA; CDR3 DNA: TGTGCCAGTAGTACACACGGGAGGAAAAATTCACCCCTCCACTTT; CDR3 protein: CASSTHGRKNSPLHF
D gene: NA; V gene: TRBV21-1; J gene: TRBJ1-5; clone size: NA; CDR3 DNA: TGTGCCAGCAGCCCCAACCCAGGGAGCATAATCGCAGGCAATCAGCCCCAGCATTTT; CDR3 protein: CASSPNPGSIIAGNQPQHF
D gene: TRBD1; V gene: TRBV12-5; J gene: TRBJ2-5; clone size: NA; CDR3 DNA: TGTGCTAGTGCCCCACAGGGGGCAGGGGAGACCCAGTACTTC; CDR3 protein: CASAPQGAGETQYF
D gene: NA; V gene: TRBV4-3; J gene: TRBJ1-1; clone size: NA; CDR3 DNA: TGCGCCAGCAGCCGGAACCTAATGGGGGGGTTTGCTTTCTTT; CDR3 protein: CASSRNLMGGFAFF
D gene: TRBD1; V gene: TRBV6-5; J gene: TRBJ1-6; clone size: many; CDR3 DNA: TGTGCCAGCAGTTACCTAACAGGGGGCGCACATTCACCCCTCCACTTT; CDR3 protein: CASSYLTGGAHSPLHF
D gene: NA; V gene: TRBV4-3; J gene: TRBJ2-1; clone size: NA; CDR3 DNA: TGCGCCAGCAGCCAAGGTAGAGCTAGTGAGCAGTTCTTC; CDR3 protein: CASSQGRASEQFF
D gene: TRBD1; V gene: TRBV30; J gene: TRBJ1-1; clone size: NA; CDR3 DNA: TGTGCCTGGAGTCGACTAAGACAGGGGGCCCTGAACACTGAAGCTTTCTTT; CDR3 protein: CAWSRLRQGALNTEAFF
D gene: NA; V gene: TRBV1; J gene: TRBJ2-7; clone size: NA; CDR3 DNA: TGCACCAGCAGCCAAGATCAATTTCGTGGAAGTCCCCCCACCCCCTACGAGCAGTACTTC; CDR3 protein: CTSSQDQFRGSPPTPYEQYF
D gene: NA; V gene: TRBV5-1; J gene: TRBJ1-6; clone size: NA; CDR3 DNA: TGCGCCAGCAGCCTTGACCTGTACAGCTCCTATAATTCACCCCTCCACTTT; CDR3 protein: CASSLDLYSSYNSPLHF
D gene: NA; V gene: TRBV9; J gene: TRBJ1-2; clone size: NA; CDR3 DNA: TGTGCCAGCAGCGTCCAAAGGGGTACGGCCTGGATCTACACCTTC; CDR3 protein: CASSVQRGTAWIYTF
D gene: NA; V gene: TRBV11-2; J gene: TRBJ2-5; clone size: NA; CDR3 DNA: TGTGCCAGCAGCTTGAGCGGACTAGAGACCCAGTACTTC; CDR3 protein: CASSLSGLETQYF
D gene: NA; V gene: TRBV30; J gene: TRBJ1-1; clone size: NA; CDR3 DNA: TGTGCCTGGAGACCGCTCGGTGGCTTCATGAACACTGAAGCTTTCTTT; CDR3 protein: CAWRPLGGFMNTEAFF
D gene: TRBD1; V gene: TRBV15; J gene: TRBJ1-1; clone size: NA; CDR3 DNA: TGTGCCACCAGCAGAGGCATCGGGACAGGGGGAAGTGTGACTGAAGCTTTCTTT; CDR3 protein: CATSRGIGTGGSVTEAFF
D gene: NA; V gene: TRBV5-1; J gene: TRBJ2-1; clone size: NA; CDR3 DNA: TGCGCCAGCAGCTCGAGGGGTCCCAATGAGCAGTTCTTC; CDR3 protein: CASSSRGPNEQFF
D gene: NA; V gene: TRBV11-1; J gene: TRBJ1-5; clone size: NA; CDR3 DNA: TGTGCCAGCAGCTTAACCTTGACAGGGCCCCAGCATTTT; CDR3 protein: CASSLTLTGPQHF
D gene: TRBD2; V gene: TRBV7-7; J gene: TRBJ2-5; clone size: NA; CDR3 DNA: TGTGCCAGCAGCTCAGAAGGGACTAGCGGGCAAGAGACCCAGTACTTC; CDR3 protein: CASSSEGTSGQETQYF
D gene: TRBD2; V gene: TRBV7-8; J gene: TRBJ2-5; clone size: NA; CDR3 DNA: TGTGCCAGCATCCCACCGGGGGGACGGGAGACCCAGTACTTC; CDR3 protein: CASIPPGGRETQYF
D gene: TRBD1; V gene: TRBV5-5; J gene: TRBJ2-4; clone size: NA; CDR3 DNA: TGTGCCAGCAGCGAAGCCGGGACAGGGGGTCACTACATTCAGTACTTC; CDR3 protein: CASSEAGTGGHYIQYF
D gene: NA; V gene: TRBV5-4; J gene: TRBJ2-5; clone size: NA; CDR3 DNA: TGTGCCAGCAGCTTTGCGTGGACTCAAGAGACCCAGTACTTC; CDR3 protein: CASSFAWTQETQYF